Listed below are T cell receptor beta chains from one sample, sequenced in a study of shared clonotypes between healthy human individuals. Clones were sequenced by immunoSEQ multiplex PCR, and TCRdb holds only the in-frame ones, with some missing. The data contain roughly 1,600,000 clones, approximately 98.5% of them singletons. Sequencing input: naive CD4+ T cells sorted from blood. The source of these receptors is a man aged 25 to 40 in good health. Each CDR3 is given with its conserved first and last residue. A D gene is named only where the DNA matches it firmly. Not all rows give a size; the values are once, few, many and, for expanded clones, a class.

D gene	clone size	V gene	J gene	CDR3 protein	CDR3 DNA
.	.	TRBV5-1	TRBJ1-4	CASSLLAGNEKLFF	TGCGCCAGCAGCTTGTTGGCAGGAAATGAAAAACTGTTTTTT
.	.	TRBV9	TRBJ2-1	CASSVASSASSYNEQFF	TGTGCCAGCAGCGTAGCTTCCAGCGCGAGCTCCTACAATGAGCAGTTCTTC
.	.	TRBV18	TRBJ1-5	CASSPGGWDQPQHF	TGTGCCAGCTCACCAGGGGGCTGGGATCAGCCCCAGCATTTT
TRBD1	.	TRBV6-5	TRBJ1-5	CASSLGTGANQPQHF	TGTGCCAGCAGTCTTGGGACAGGGGCCAATCAGCCCCAGCATTTT
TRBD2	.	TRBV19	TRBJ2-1	CASMWATGGPLGEQFF	TGTGCCAGTATGTGGGCGACGGGAGGGCCTTTGGGTGAGCAGTTCTTC
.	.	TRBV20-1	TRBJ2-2	CSAARTGELFF	TGCAGTGCCGCGCGGACCGGGGAGCTGTTTTTT
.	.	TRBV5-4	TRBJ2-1	CASSPLALDEQFF	TGTGCCAGCAGCCCCCTAGCGCTGGATGAGCAGTTCTTC
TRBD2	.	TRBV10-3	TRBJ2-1	CAISGASGGLASEQFF	TGTGCCATCAGTGGGGCTAGCGGAGGATTGGCTTCCGAGCAGTTCTTC
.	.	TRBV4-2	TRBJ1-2	CASSPREDYGYTF	TGTGCCAGCAGCCCCCGGGAGGACTATGGCTACACCTTC
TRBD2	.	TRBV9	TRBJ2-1	CASSANSGRGNEQFF	TGTGCCAGCAGCGCAAATAGCGGGAGGGGCAATGAGCAGTTCTTC
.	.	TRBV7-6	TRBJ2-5	CASSLPSQETQYF	TGTGCCAGCAGCTTACCCTCCCAAGAGACCCAGTACTTC
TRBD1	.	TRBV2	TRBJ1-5	CASSPLSRGYQPQHF	TGTGCCAGCAGTCCCTTGTCCAGGGGGTATCAGCCCCAGCATTTT
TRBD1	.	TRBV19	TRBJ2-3	CASSIGTGGDTQYF	TGTGCCAGTAGTATAGGGACAGGGGGGGATACGCAGTATTTT
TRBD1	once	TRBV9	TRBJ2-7	CASSVGDRTYEQYF	TGTGCCAGCAGCGTAGGGGACAGGACCTACGAGCAGTACTTC
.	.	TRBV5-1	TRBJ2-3	CASSVDSTDTQYF	TGCGCCAGCAGCGTTGATAGCACAGATACGCAGTATTTT
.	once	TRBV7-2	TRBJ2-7	CASSLVQAHEQYF	TGTGCCAGCAGCTTAGTCCAAGCCCACGAGCAGTACTTC
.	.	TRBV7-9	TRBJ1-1	CASSRTVNTEAFF	TGTGCCAGCAGTCGGACAGTAAACACTGAAGCTTTCTTT
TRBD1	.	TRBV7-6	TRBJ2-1	CASSRGQVAYNEQFF	TGTGCCAGCAGCCGAGGACAGGTGGCCTACAATGAGCAGTTCTTC
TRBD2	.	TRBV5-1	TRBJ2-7	CASYPGTSGLTYEQYF	TGCGCCAGCTACCCCGGGACTAGCGGATTAACCTACGAGCAGTACTTC
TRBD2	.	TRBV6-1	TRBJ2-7	CASTRDLAGTYEQYF	TGTGCCAGCACTCGGGATCTAGCGGGTACCTACGAGCAGTACTTC